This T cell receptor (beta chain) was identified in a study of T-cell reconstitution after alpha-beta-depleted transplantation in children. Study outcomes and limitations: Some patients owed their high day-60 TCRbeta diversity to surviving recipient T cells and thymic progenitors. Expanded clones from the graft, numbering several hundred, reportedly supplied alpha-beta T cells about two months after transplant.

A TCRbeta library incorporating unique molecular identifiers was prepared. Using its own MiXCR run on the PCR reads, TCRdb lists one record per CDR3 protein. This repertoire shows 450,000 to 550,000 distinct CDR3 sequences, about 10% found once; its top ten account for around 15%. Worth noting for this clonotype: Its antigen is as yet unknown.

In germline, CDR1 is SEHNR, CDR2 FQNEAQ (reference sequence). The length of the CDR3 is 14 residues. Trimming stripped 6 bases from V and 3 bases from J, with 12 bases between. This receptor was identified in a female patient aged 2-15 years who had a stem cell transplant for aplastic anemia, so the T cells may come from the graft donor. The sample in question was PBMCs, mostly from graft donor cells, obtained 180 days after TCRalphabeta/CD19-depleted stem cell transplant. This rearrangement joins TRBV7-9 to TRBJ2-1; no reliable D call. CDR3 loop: CASSPGPNYNEQFF. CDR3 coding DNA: TGTGCCAGCAGTCCCGGTCCGAACTACAATGAGCAGTTCTTC. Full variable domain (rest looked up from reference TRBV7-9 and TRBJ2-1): DTGVSQNPRHKITKRGQNVTFRCDPISEHNRLYWYRQTLGQGPEFLTYFQNEAQLEKSRLLSDRFSAERPKGSFSTLEIQRTEQGDSAMYLCASSPGPNYNEQFFGPGTRLTVL.